Each of the 15 T cell receptor beta chains below was sequenced from the same sample in a study of blood T cell repertoires in COVID-19. Libraries were prepared by immunoSEQ multiplex PCR; TCRdb keeps only in-frame clonotypes and omits some of them. This table has about 73,000 clones, 77% appearing once. Sequencing used peripheral blood. These receptor sequences come from a man aged 70 or older with COVID-19, enrolled during active disease.

The sample holds a few counts of this clone. The V and J genes are TRBV9 and TRBJ2-5; a possible D gene is TRBD2 (6 bases). This CDR3 has 15 residues. CDR1 and CDR2 (germline): SGDLS, YYNGEE. V gave up 1 base and J gave up 4 bases, with 14 bases separating them. DNA of the CDR3: TGTGCCAGCAGCGTATTCGGCGGGGTCCGAGAGACCCAGTACTTC. It encodes CASSVFGGVRETQYF.

In its sample, this clone was seen a few times. V and J are TRBV27 and TRBJ2-1, with TRBD1 matching 7 bases. The CDR3 runs 15 residues. Germline CDR1 and CDR2: MNHEY and SMNVEV (reference sequence). The trim removed 2 bases at V and 5 bases at J, leaving 6 bases unmatched. The CDR3 DNA is TGTGCCAGCAGTTTAATCGGGACAGCCAACAATGAGCAGTTCTTC. This translates into CASSLIGTANNEQFF.

The chain employs TRBV25-1 and TRBJ1-4, with TRBD1 identical over 8 bases. Germline-derived CDR1 and CDR2 are MGHDK and SYGVNS. CDR3 length equals 15 residues. J gave up 6 bases and V 4 bases, and 7 bases lay outside the gene matches. CDR3 loop: CASSAGGVLHEKLFF. DNA of the CDR3: TGTGCCAGCAGTGCAGGGGGCGTTCTTCATGAAAAACTGTTTTTT.

This clone was counted a few times. The rearrangement uses TRBV14 and TRBJ2-1; tentatively, D is TRBD2 (6 bases). The V gene lost 6 bases and the J gene lost 4 bases, with 13 bases spanning the gap. Germline CDR1 and CDR2: SGHDN and FVKESK. The length of the CDR3 is 14 residues. The CDR3 loop reads CASSRLALYNEQFF. DNA for the CDR3: TGTGCCAGCAGTCGGCTAGCGCTGTACAATGAGCAGTTCTTC.

Written as DNA, the CDR3 is TGTGCCAGCAGTCTCGCAGGGGGCGGTGGCTACACCTTC. It specifies CASSLAGGGGYTF. The chain carries TRBV12-3 or TRBV12-4 and TRBJ1-2; 8 bases match TRBD1. CDR3 length: 13 residues. V dropped 5 bases and J dropped 7; count of bases not matched to a gene: 6.

The chain recombines TRBV2 with TRBJ2-7; perhaps TRBD1 as D (6 bases). This CDR3 is built from 12 residues. The V gene's germline CDR1 is SNHLY and CDR2 FYNNEI. V lost 5 bases, J lost 3 bases, and 8 bases lay in between. The CDR3, as DNA: TGTGCCAGCAGTCCACAGGGCTACGAGCAGTACTTC. This sequence encodes CASSPQGYEQYF.

The chain has TRBV15 and TRBJ2-2; 15 positions match TRBD2. Trimming removed 4 bases from V and 9 bases from J; junction bases left unmatched: 15. The CDR3 is made up of 19 amino acids. Germline V gene sequence: CDR1 LNHNV, CDR2 YYDKDF (reference sequence). The CDR3 DNA is TGTGCCACCAGCAAAAAAGGGACTAGCGGGAGGCCACAGGTCTGGGAGCTGTTTTTT. Protein product: CATSKKGTSGRPQVWELFF.

This chain links TRBV15 with TRBJ1-4, with D unclear. V was cut by 4 bases and J by 1 base, with 13 bases left in between. The germline gives CDR1 LNHNV, CDR2 YYDKDF (reference sequence). The CDR3 covers 16 residues. The CDR3 reads CATSTQEPGTNEKLFF. DNA for the CDR3: TGTGCCACCAGCACCCAGGAACCTGGAACTAATGAAAAACTGTTTTTT.

The chain couples TRBV19 to TRBJ2-6; maybe TRBD1 (5 bases). The CDR3 contains 16 residues. Looked up from germline, CDR1 is LNHDA and CDR2 is SQIVND (reference sequence). V lost 6 bases and J lost 0, with 12 bases in between. The CDR3 DNA is TGTGCCAGTAGACCAGACAGCGCCTCTGGGGCCAACGTCCTGACTTTC. Its translation is CASRPDSASGANVLTF. The variable domain in full, completed from reference TRBV19 and TRBJ2-6, reads DGGITQSPKYLFRKEGQNVTLSCEQNLNHDAMYWYRQDPGQGLRLIYYSQIVNDFQKGDIAEGYSVSREKKESFPLTVTSAQKNPTAFYLCASRPDSASGANVLTFGAGSRLTVL.

This sequence joins TRBV6-4 and TRBJ1-5; D is unresolved. The V and J ends lost 7 bases and 4 bases respectively, with 14 bases between them. Germline loops: CDR1 MRHNA, CDR2 SNTAGT. The CDR3 covers 14 residues. The DNA for the CDR3 is TGTGCCAGCATAATGTGTACCAGGAATCAGCCCCAGCATTTT. Translation: CASIMCTRNQPQHF.

V gene TRBV7-3 combines with J gene TRBJ1-2, with D uncertain. The germline CDR1 and CDR2 sequences are SGHTA and FQGTGA. This CDR3 spans 13 amino acids. V lost 6 bases and J 4 bases, leaving 12 bases between the germline ends. The DNA for the CDR3 is TGTGCCAGCAGTATGCCATCCGGCTATGGCTACACCTTC. Translating it yields CASSMPSGYGYTF.

The chain employs TRBV27 and TRBJ2-7, with D perhaps TRBD2 (6 bases). The V end was cut by 10 bases, the J end by 5 bases, with 21 bases between. The CDR3 runs 14 residues. The germline V gene has CDR1 MNHEY and CDR2 SMNVEV (reference sequence). In nucleotides, the CDR3 is TGTGCCATCGTCCCCTCGGCGGGAACCGACGAGCAGTACTTC. Protein sequence: CAIVPSAGTDEQYF.

The chain is built from TRBV7-2 and TRBJ2-7; D is undetermined. The CDR3 length is 13 residues. V lost 4 bases and J 0 bases, leaving 7 bases between the germline ends. Germline V gives CDR1 SGHTA, CDR2 FQGNSA. CDR3 loop: CASSYSVSYEQYF. DNA of the CDR3: TGTGCCAGCAGCTACAGTGTCTCCTACGAGCAGTACTTC.

The rearrangement uses TRBV28 and TRBJ2-7; 8 bases line up with TRBD2. Per germline, CDR1 MDHEN and CDR2 SYDVKM. The junction had 10 bases not matched to a gene; V was cut back by 1 base and J by 2 bases. CDR3 size: 17 residues. Written as DNA, the CDR3 is TGTGCCAGCAGTTTATTCTCGGGTCGCGGGAGGACCTACGAGCAGTACTTC. It yields the protein CASSLFSGRGRTYEQYF. The variable domain in full, with the rest retrieved from reference TRBV28 and TRBJ2-7, is DVKVTQSSRYLVKRTGEKVFLECVQDMDHENMFWYRQDPGLGLRLIYFSYDVKMKEKGDIPEGYSVSREKKERFSLILESASTNQTSMYLCASSLFSGRGRTYEQYFGPGTRLTVT.

J is TRBJ2-2 and V is TRBV27; D remains unclear. V lost 5 bases to trimming and J lost 2 bases, with 12 bases between them. The length of the CDR3 is 15 residues. Germline CDR1 and CDR2: MNHEY and SMNVEV (reference sequence). The CDR3 nucleotides are TGTGCCAGCAGTCTCCGAAGACTCAACACCGGGGAGCTGTTTTTT. This translates into CASSLRRLNTGELFF.